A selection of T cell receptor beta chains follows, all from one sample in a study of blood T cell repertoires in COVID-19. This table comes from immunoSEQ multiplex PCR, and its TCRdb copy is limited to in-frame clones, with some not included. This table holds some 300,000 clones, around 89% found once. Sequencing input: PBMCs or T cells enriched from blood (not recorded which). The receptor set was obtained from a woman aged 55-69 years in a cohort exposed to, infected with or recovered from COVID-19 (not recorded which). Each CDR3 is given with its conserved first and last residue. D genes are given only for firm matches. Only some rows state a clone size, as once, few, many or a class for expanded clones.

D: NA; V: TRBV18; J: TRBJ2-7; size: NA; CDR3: CASSPLRTDRSSYEQYF; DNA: TGTGCCAGCTCACCACTAAGGACCGACAGATCCTCCTACGAGCAGTACTTC
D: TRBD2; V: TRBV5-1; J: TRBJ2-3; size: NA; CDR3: CASSNSGNTDTQYF; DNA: TGCGCCAGCAGCAATAGCGGGAACACAGATACGCAGTATTTT
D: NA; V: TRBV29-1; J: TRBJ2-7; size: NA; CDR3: CSVCGLYPPYEQYF; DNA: TGCAGCGTTTGTGGACTATACCCCCCCTACGAGCAGTACTTC
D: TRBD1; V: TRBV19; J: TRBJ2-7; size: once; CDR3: CASSVSGTGGSYEQYF; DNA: TGTGCCAGTAGTGTTTCCGGGACAGGAGGCTCCTACGAGCAGTACTTC
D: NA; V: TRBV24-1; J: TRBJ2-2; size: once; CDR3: CATSGAQGNTGELFF; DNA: TGTGCCACCAGTGGGGCACAGGGGAACACCGGGGAGCTGTTTTTT
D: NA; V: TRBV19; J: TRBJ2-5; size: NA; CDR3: CASSIGREQETQYF; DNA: TGTGCCAGTAGTATTGGGCGGGAACAAGAGACCCAGTACTTC
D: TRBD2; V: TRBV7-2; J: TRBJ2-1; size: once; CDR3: CASSLGSGVGINEQFF; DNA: TGTGCCAGCAGCTTAGGGAGCGGGGTGGGGATCAATGAGCAGTTCTTC
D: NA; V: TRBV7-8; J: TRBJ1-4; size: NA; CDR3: CASSLDWQGFNEKLFF; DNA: TGTGCCAGCAGCTTAGACTGGCAGGGATTTAATGAAAAACTGTTTTTT
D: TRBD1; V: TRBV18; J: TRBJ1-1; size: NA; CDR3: CASSLGQGSTEAFF; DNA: TGTGCCAGCTCACTGGGACAGGGATCGACTGAAGCTTTCTTT
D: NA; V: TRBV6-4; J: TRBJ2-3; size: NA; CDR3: CASPADSRTDTQYF; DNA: TGTGCCAGTCCCGCGGACAGCCGCACAGATACGCAGTATTTT
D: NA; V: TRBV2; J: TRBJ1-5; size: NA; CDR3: CASSPTGGREQPQHF; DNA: TGTGCCAGCAGTCCAACCGGGGGGCGAGAACAGCCCCAGCATTTT
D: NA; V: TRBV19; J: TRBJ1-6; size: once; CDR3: CASSIEDSRSPLHF; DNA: TGTGCCAGTAGTATAGAAGACAGCCGTTCACCCCTCCACTTT
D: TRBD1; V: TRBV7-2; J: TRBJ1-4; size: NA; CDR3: CASSGGTGSLNEKLFF; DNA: TGTGCCAGCAGCGGAGGGACAGGGAGCCTTAATGAAAAACTGTTTTTT
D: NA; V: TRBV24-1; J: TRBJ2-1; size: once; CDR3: CATSDLGSVSGEQFF; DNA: TGTGCCACCAGTGATCTCGGGTCAGTCTCGGGGGAGCAGTTCTTC
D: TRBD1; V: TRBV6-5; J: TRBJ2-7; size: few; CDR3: CASNPGQGLSYEQYF; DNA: TGTGCCAGCAACCCGGGACAGGGGCTTTCCTACGAGCAGTACTTC
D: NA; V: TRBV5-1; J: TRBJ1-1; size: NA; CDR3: CASSPQGGNTEAFF; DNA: TGCGCCAGCAGCCCCCAAGGAGGGAACACTGAAGCTTTCTTT
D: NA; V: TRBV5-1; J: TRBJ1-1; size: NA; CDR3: CASSGGGTEAFF; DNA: TGCGCCAGCAGCGGGGGAGGGACTGAAGCTTTCTTT
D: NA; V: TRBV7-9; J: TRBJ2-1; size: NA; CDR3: CASSDLQGGYEQFF; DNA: TGTGCCAGCAGCGACCTACAGGGCGGCTATGAGCAGTTCTTC
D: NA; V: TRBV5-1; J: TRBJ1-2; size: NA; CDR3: CASSFGQFYGYTF; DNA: TGCGCCAGCAGCTTTGGACAGTTCTATGGCTACACCTTC
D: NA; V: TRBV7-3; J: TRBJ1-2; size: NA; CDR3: CASSLSGTYGYTF; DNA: TGTGCCAGCAGCTTATCGGGGACTTATGGCTACACCTTC
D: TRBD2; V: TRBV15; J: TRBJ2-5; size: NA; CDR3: CATSRLAAGQETQYF; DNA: TGTGCCACCAGCAGACTAGCGGCTGGCCAAGAGACCCAGTACTTC
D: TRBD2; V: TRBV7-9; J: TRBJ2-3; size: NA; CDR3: CASSLTRLAGGASTDTQYF; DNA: TGTGCCAGCAGCTTGACACGACTAGCGGGAGGCGCTAGCACAGATACGCAGTATTTT
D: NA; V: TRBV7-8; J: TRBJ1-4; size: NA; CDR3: CASSSSTATNEKLFF; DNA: TGTGCCAGCAGCTCCTCGACTGCAACTAATGAAAAACTGTTTTTT
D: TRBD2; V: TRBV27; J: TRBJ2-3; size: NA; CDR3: CASSLSVLAGGEDTQYF; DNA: TGTGCCAGCAGTTTATCAGTCCTAGCGGGAGGGGAAGATACGCAGTATTTT
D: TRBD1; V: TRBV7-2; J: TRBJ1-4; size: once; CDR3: CASSSGRDRGLNEKLFF; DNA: TGTGCCAGCAGCTCAGGGAGGGACAGGGGACTTAATGAAAAACTGTTTTTT
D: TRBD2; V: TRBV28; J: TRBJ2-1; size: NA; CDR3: CASSLGGTRGNEQFF; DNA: TGTGCCAGCAGTTTAGGAGGGACTAGAGGCAATGAGCAGTTCTTC
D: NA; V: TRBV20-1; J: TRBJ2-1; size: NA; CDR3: CSAGLADEQFF; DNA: TGCAGTGCGGGTCTGGCGGATGAGCAGTTCTTC
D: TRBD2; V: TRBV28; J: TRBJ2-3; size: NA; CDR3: CASTGLAGLGISTDTQYF; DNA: TGTGCCAGCACGGGACTAGCGGGATTAGGGATTAGCACAGATACGCAGTATTTT
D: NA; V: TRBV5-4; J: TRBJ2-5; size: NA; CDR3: CASSLVTGRLQETQYF; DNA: TGTGCCAGCAGCTTGGTAACAGGGCGCTTACAAGAGACCCAGTACTTC
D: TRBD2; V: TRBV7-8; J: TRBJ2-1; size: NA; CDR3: CASSERQAGGPGNEQFF; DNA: TGTGCCAGCAGCGAGAGACAGGCGGGAGGGCCGGGCAATGAGCAGTTCTTC
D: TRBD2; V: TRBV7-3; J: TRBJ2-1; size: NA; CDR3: CASSLTMAGGLTEQFF; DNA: TGTGCCAGCAGCTTAACGATGGCGGGAGGGCTAACTGAGCAGTTCTTC
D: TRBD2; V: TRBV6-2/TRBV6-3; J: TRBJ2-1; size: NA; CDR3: CVSSKNRDRAGVKMHNEQFF; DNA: TGTGTCAGCAGTAAAAACCGCGACCGAGCGGGAGTAAAAATGCACAATGAGCAGTTCTTC
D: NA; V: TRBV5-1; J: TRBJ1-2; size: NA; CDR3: CASSIGRGSYGYTF; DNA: TGCGCCAGCAGCATCGGGAGGGGGTCCTATGGCTACACCTTC
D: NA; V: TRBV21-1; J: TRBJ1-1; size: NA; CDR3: CASKRTGRAIGNTEAFF; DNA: TGTGCCAGCAAGAGGACAGGGCGGGCGATTGGGAACACTGAAGCTTTCTTT
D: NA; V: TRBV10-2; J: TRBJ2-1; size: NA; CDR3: CASSRERAGDYNEQFF; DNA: TGCGCCAGCAGTCGAGAGAGGGCAGGGGATTACAATGAGCAGTTCTTC
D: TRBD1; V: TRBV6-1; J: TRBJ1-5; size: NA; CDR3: CASSEDGQGMTVFQPQHF; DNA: TGTGCCAGCAGTGAAGATGGACAGGGGATGACGGTGTTTCAGCCCCAGCATTTT
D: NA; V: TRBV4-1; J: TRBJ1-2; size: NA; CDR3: CASSDQGPYGYTF; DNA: TGCGCCAGCAGCGACCAGGGGCCCTATGGCTACACCTTC